This T cell receptor (beta chain) was obtained from a study of T cells in Graves' hyperthyroidism and ophthalmopathy. General study results and limits: Within blood appeared most thyroid clonotypes that had expanded above 0.001.

Comments on this clonotype: Its cognate antigen is unknown.

CDR3 length: 14 residues. V shed 6 bases and J shed 5 bases, with 15 bases lying between them. CDR1 is KGHSH and CDR2 is LQKENI in the germline V gene. TCR beta CDR3 regions were amplified from RNA transcripts. With the HTBI primer set, the TCR CDR3 went through a first round of RT-PCR. TCRdb ran MiXCR on the multiplex PCR reads and lists one entry per CDR3 protein. The data contain around 350,000 distinct CDR3 sequences, 25% of them singletons. The chain combines TRBV18 with TRBJ2-3; D perhaps matches TRBD1 (5 bases). This clonotype was obtained from a middle-aged man with Graves' hyperthyroidism. The sequencing input was blood. The chain's CDR3 is CASSAGYWGDTQYF. The CDR3 DNA is TGTGCCAGCTCTGCAGGGTATTGGGGAGATACGCAGTATTTT.